This T cell receptor (beta chain) was sequenced during a study of shared clonotypes between healthy human individuals. Germline CDR1 reads SGHNT; CDR2 reads YYREEE (reference sequence). The trim removed 1 base at V and 2 bases at J, leaving 8 bases unmatched. The CDR3 length is 17 residues. The repertoire was sequenced with immunoSEQ multiplex PCR; TCRdb's copy has only in-frame clones and lacks some. The sample consists of about 2.4 million clones, 90% to 95% of them appearing once. Input material: naive CD4+ T cells from PBMCs. Specified subset: CD45RA+ positively selected. The chain carries TRBV5-4 and TRBJ2-3, with 9 bases aligning to TRBD1. This clonotype was obtained from a man aged 18 to 29 in good health. Some clones in this sample may be carry-over from other donors' samples. The DNA for the CDR3 is TGTGCCAGCAGCTTGACCCCGACAGGGGGGTCCACAGATACGCAGTATTTT. Translation: CASSLTPTGGSTDTQYF.